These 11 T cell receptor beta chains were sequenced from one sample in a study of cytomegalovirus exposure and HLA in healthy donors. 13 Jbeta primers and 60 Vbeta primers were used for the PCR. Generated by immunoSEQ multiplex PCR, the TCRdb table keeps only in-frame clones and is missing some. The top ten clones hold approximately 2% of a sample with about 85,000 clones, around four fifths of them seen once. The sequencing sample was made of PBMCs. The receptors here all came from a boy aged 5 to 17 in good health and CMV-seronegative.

CDR3 in amino acids: CASSVASGGADEQFF. The CDR3 coding sequence is TGTGCCAGCAGTGTGGCCAGCGGGGGGGCCGATGAGCAGTTCTTC. J is TRBJ2-1 and V is TRBV6-4, with 10 bases matching TRBD2. Germline values: CDR1 MRHNA, CDR2 SNTAGT. Trimming at V came to 4 bases and at J to 8 bases, leaving 8 bases not matched to a gene. The CDR3 has 15 residues.

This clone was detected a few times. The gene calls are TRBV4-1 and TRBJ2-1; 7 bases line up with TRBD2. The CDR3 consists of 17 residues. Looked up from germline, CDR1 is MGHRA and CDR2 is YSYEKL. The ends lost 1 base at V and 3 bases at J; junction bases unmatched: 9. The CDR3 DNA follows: TGCGCCAGCAGCCAAGCCCGATGGGGCGGGGGCTACAATGAGCAGTTCTTC. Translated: CASSQARWGGGYNEQFF.

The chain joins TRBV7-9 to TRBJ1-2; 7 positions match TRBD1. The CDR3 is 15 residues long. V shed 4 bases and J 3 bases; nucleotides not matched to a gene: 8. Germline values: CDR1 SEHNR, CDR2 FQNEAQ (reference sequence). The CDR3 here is CASSYTSTGHYGYTF. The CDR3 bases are TGTGCCAGCAGCTATACCTCGACAGGGCACTATGGCTACACCTTC.

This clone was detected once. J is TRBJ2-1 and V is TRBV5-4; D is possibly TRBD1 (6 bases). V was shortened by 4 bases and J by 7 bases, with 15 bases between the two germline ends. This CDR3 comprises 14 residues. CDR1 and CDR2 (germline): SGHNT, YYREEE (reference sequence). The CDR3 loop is CASSEGGGQNEQFF. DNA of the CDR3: TGTGCCAGCAGCGAAGGTGGGGGCCAGAATGAGCAGTTCTTC.

In nucleotides, the CDR3 is TGTGCCAGCAGCCAAGCGGGGAGCCTAGTAGCCTACACCTTC. It specifies CASSQAGSLVAYTF. J is TRBJ1-2 and V is TRBV4-2; D gene unclear. This CDR3 comprises 14 residues. Trimming removed 1 base at V and 10 bases at J, with 16 bases between. Germline-derived CDR1 and CDR2 are LGHNA and YNFKEQ.

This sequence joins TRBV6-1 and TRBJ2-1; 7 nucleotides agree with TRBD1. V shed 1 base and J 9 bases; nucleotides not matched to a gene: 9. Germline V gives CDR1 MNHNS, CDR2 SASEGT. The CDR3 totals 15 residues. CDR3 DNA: TGTGCCAGCAGTGAAGGGGGGACAGTTTTTTCTGAGCAGTTCTTC. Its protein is CASSEGGTVFSEQFF.

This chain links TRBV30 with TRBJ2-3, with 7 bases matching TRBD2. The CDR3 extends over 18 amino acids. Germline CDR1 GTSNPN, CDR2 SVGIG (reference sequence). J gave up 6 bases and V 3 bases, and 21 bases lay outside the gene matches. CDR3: CAWSLLSLKRGPIDTQYF. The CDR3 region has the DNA TGTGCCTGGAGCCTTTTGAGCTTGAAGCGGGGTCCCATTGATACGCAGTATTTT.

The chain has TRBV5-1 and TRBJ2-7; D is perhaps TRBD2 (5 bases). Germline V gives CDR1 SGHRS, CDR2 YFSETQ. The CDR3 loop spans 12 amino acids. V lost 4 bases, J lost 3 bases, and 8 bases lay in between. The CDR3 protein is CASSPRGYEQYF. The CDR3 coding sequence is TGCGCCAGCAGCCCCCGGGGCTACGAGCAGTACTTC.

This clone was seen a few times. The CDR3 loop is CASSLDNGQPQHF. The DNA of the CDR3 is TGCGCCAGCAGCTTGGATAACGGTCAGCCCCAGCATTTT. The chain joins TRBV5-1 to TRBJ1-5, with D hard to call. The germline V gene has CDR1 SGHRS and CDR2 YFSETQ. This CDR3 has 13 residues. V lost 0 bases, J lost 6 bases, and 7 bases lay in between.

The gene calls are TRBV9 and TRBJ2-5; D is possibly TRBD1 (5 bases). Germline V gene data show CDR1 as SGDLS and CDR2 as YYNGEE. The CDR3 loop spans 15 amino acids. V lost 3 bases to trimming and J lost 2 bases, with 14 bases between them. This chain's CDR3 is CASSGSLGPQETQYF. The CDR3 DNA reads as TGTGCCAGCAGCGGGTCCCTGGGGCCGCAAGAGACCCAGTACTTC.

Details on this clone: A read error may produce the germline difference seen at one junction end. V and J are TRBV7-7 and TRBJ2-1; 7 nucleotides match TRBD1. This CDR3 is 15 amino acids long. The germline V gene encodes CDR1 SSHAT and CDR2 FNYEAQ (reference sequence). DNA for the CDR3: TGTGCTAGCAGCTTAAGGGCAGGGGGTGGCGATGAGCAGTTCTTC. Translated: CASSLRAGGGDEQFF. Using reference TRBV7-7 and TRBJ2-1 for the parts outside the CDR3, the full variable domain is GAGVSQSPRYKVTKRGQDVTLRCDPISSHATLYWYQQALGQGPEFLTYFNYEAQPDKSGLPSDRFSAERPEGSISTLTIQRTEQRDSAMYRCASSLRAGGGDEQFFGPGTRLTVL.